This T cell receptor (beta chain) was obtained from a study of CD8+ T cells in alopecia areata. The wider study: Among treated patients, oral tofacitinib was administered at 5 to 10 mg twice daily. Tofacitinib lasted 6 to 18 months, then 6 months off drug.

Study-wide findings and caveats: With patients, TCR sharing proved less clear than in mice, a difference possibly related to HLA. Tissue-resident alphabeta T cells belonging to normal skin likewise get sequenced within scalp specimens.

This clone came up a few times. Its cognate antigen is unknown. In alopecia areata patients, both lesional scalp punch biopsies and peripheral blood were collected. TCR sequencing used cDNA made by reverse transcription of extracted RNA. Repertoires were generated with immunoSEQ multiplex PCR, while TCRdb's copy carries only in-frame clones and drops some. The sample holds about 12,000 clones, roughly 50% seen once. The germline V gene has CDR1 MNHEY and CDR2 SMNVEV (reference sequence). Trimming removed 6 bases from V and 1 base from J, with 13 bases in between. The CDR3 runs 14 residues. The V and J genes are TRBV27 and TRBJ2-7, with D perhaps TRBD1 (5 bases). The receptor was derived from a human donor with alopecia areata. Sequencing was performed on skin. CDR3: CASRTGTASYEQYF. The CDR3 nucleotides read TGTGCCAGCAGAACAGGAACTGCATCCTACGAGCAGTACTTC.